This T cell receptor beta chain was recovered during a study of blood T cell repertoires in COVID-19. Study at large: Samples taken during acute and convalescent COVID-19 were collected in the United States, Italy and Spain. The analysed material was cDNA or gDNA that came from T cells, B-cell-depleted T cells, or PBMCs.

The assay was immunoSEQ multiplex PCR, and TCRdb's table has in-frame clones only and misses some. The sample has over 200,000 clones, 88% seen once. Sequenced sample: peripheral blood. The source of this sequence is a woman aged 55-69 years with acute or convalescent COVID-19.

This chain's CDR3 is CASSSRTSGSDEQYF. CDR3 in DNA: TGTGCCAGCAGTTCACGGACTAGCGGGAGCGACGAGCAGTACTTC. V is TRBV28 and J is TRBJ2-7; 13 bases align to TRBD2. This CDR3 has 15 amino acids. CDR1 and CDR2 from the germline V gene are MDHEN and SYDVKM. V lost 4 bases and J lost 5; bases outside the gene matches: 5.